What follows are 30 T cell receptor beta chains derived from one specimen sequenced in a study of blood T cell repertoires in COVID-19. Here immunoSEQ multiplex PCR was the method, and the copy in TCRdb shows in-frame clones only, minus some. Among under 250,000 clones listed, 89% were seen once. Input material: PBMCs or T cells enriched from blood (not recorded which). The receptors stem from a woman in her twenties or thirties with acute COVID-19.

V usage is TRBV9 and J usage is TRBJ1-2, with 8 nucleotides matching TRBD1. V gave up 5 bases and J gave up 3 bases; unmatched junction bases: 9. The CDR3 consists of 15 residues. Germline V gene sequence: CDR1 SGDLS, CDR2 YYNGEE. This CDR3 reads CASSGSQTGDYGYTF. The CDR3 nucleotides are TGTGCCAGCAGTGGCTCCCAGACAGGGGACTATGGCTACACCTTC.

The table lists this clone with a count of one. The chain links TRBV14 to TRBJ2-7, with D possibly matching TRBD1 (5 bases). The germline gives CDR1 SGHDN, CDR2 FVKESK. The CDR3 is 17 amino acids. V lost 1 base and J 7 bases, leaving 23 bases between the germline ends. CDR3 coding DNA: TGTGCCAGCAGCCAAGGTGTCCCTGGGGCAGGTTCGTGGGAGCAGTACTTC. Translating gives CASSQGVPGAGSWEQYF.

The rearrangement links TRBV18 to TRBJ2-7; D might be TRBD2 (5 bases). CDR1 and CDR2 from the germline V gene are KGHSH and LQKENI. The CDR3 sequence is 14 residues long. The V gene lost 3 bases and the J gene lost 5 bases, with 14 bases spanning the gap. The CDR3 here is CASSPFGVLDEQYF. CDR3 in DNA: TGTGCCAGCTCACCCTTCGGGGTACTCGACGAGCAGTACTTC.

This chain links TRBV9 with TRBJ2-2, with 8 bases that match TRBD2. Unmatched junction bases numbered 10, after V lost 4 bases and J lost 5 bases. CDR1 and CDR2 from the germline V gene are SGDLS and YYNGEE. This CDR3 has 16 residues. Written as DNA, the CDR3 is TGTGCCAGCAGCCCAGAGGTGGGACTAGTAACCGGGGAGCTGTTTTTT. This sequence encodes CASSPEVGLVTGELFF.

J is TRBJ2-3 and V is TRBV30, with 13 positions matching TRBD2. The CDR3 contains 20 residues. V trimming: 3 bases; J trimming: 6 bases; junction bases outside the gene matches: 21. Germline V CDR1 and CDR2: GTSNPN, SVGIG (reference sequence). CDR3 DNA: TGTGCCTGGAGCGTTACGCGGGACTTCGGACTAGCGGGGGAGGGGGATACGCAGTATTTT. Its protein is CAWSVTRDFGLAGEGDTQYF.

The CDR3 loop reads CASVQATNYGYTF. As DNA, the CDR3 is TGTGCCAGCGTACAGGCTACTAACTATGGCTACACCTTC. The V call is TRBV6-5, the J call TRBJ1-2; a weak D match, TRBD1 (5 bases). This CDR3 contains 13 residues. The V end lost 8 bases, the J end lost 0 bases, and 10 bases lay between the germline ends. Per germline, CDR1 MNHEY and CDR2 SVGAGI.

V and J are TRBV18 and TRBJ1-2; D call uncertain. Per the germline V gene, CDR1 is KGHSH and CDR2 is LQKENI. This CDR3 has 15 amino acids. Deletions cut 0 bases from V and 3 bases from J, with 11 bases between. This CDR3 reads CASSPPDLEHYGYTF. The CDR3 DNA reads TGTGCCAGCTCACCACCCGATCTGGAGCACTATGGCTACACCTTC. Full variable domain (rest looked up from reference TRBV18 and TRBJ1-2): NAGVMQNPRHLVRRRGQEARLRCSPMKGHSHVYWYRQLPEEGLKFMVYLQKENIIDESGMPKERFSAEFPKEGPSILRIQQVVRGDSAAYFCASSPPDLEHYGYTFGSGTRLTVV.

The chain is built from TRBV7-8 and TRBJ2-4; unclear D gene. CDR3 length: 12 residues. Deletions cut 0 bases from V and 7 bases from J, with 4 bases between. Germline V CDR1 and CDR2: SGHVS, FQNEAQ. CDR3 DNA: TGTGCCAGCAGCTTAGCTCGGAACATTCAGTACTTC. This gives the protein CASSLARNIQYF.

This clone showed up just a few times. The chain links TRBV6-5 to TRBJ2-6; D is uncertain. Trimming stripped 10 bases from V and 1 base from J, with 5 bases between. CDR3 length: 12 residues. Looked up from germline, CDR1 is MNHEY and CDR2 is SVGAGI. The CDR3 reads CATLSGANVLTF. Written as DNA, the CDR3 is TGTGCCACTCTTTCTGGGGCCAACGTCCTGACTTTC.

V usage is TRBV18 and J usage is TRBJ1-2; D ambiguous. The germline V gene has CDR1 KGHSH and CDR2 LQKENI. V lost 2 bases, J lost 8 bases, and 12 bases lay in between. The CDR3 runs to 13 residues. CDR3 sequence (DNA): TGTGCCAGCTCACCAGCGGGAGCGGTCGGCTACACCTTC. Translation gives CASSPAGAVGYTF.

This clone was observed once. The chain combines TRBV29-1 with TRBJ1-1, with D maybe TRBD1 (5 bases). The CDR3 spans 13 residues. Germline V gene data show CDR1 as SQVTM and CDR2 as ANQGSEA. V was clipped by 5 bases and J by 0 bases, with 10 bases between them. The CDR3 spells CSVKTVMNTEAFF. CDR3 sequence (DNA): TGCAGCGTTAAGACAGTAATGAACACTGAAGCTTTCTTT.

The J gene is TRBJ1-1, the V gene TRBV7-2, with D perhaps TRBD1 (6 bases). The CDR3 is made up of 14 amino acids. Germline CDR1 is SGHTA and CDR2 is FQGNSA. V lost 2 bases and J 2 bases, leaving 9 bases between the germline ends. The CDR3 nucleotides are TGTGCCAGCAGCTTATACAGGGTTAACACTGAAGCTTTCTTT. Translating it yields CASSLYRVNTEAFF.

This clone came up once. This rearrangement joins TRBV11-3 to TRBJ2-2; the match to TRBD1 covers 7 bases. The germline CDR1 and CDR2 sequences are SGHNT and YENEEA. The CDR3 runs to 14 residues. V was pared by 3 bases and J by 5 bases, with 3 bases of the junction left unmatched. CDR3 DNA: TGTGCCAGCAGCTTTGACAGGGTTACCGGGGAGCTGTTTTTT. This translates into CASSFDRVTGELFF.

The CDR3, as DNA: TGTGCCACCCAAACAGGGGGCTCCTACAATGAGCAGTTCTTC. Amino acids: CATQTGGSYNEQFF. The genes are TRBV25-1 and TRBJ2-1, with TRBD1 matching over 8 bases. The CDR3 has 14 residues. The V and J ends lost 10 bases and 0 bases, in that order; junction bases with no gene match: 5. Germline-derived CDR1 and CDR2 are MGHDK and SYGVNS.

J is TRBJ1-1 and V is TRBV19; D gene unclear. Germline CDR1 is LNHDA and CDR2 is SQIVND (reference sequence). The CDR3 sequence is 12 residues long. V was clipped by 2 bases and J by 2 bases, with 3 bases between them. DNA of the CDR3: TGTGCCAGTAGTATATATAACACTGAAGCTTTCTTT. Its translation is CASSIYNTEAFF.

V and J are TRBV27 and TRBJ1-1; TRBD1 matches at 12 bases. Germline CDR1 is MNHEY and CDR2 is SMNVEV (reference sequence). V was clipped by 6 bases and J by 2 bases; unmatched bases: 13. This CDR3 region has 18 residues. The CDR3 loop is CASRIYAPGQGANTEAFF. CDR3 nucleotides: TGTGCCAGCAGAATTTATGCTCCGGGACAGGGGGCCAACACTGAAGCTTTCTTT.

The chain carries TRBV12-3 or TRBV12-4 and TRBJ1-1, with D possibly matching TRBD1 (5 bases). The CDR3 is made up of 13 amino acids. Trimming cost V 8 bases and J 1 base, with 11 bases left between them. CDR3 loop: CASGWGGNTEAFF. DNA of the CDR3: TGTGCCAGCGGTTGGGGGGGGAACACTGAAGCTTTCTTT.

The chain recombines TRBV27 with TRBJ2-1, with 7 nucleotides matching TRBD2. From germline, CDR1 is MNHEY and CDR2 SMNVEV (reference sequence). The CDR3 is made up of 16 amino acids. V was pared by 6 bases and J by 0 bases, with 8 bases of the junction left unmatched. This CDR3 reads CASRVRGVSSYNEQFF. The CDR3 coding sequence is TGTGCCAGCAGAGTCCGGGGGGTCAGCTCCTACAATGAGCAGTTCTTC.

The V and J genes are TRBV18 and TRBJ1-2; D possibly corresponds to TRBD1 (6 bases). The CDR3 extends over 15 amino acids. Trimming removed 2 bases at V and 8 bases at J, with 18 bases between. The germline CDR1 and CDR2 sequences are KGHSH and LQKENI. Here the CDR3 DNA reads TGTGCCAGCTCACCAACCCCTCAGGGGCTCAGGGGCTACACCTTC. It specifies CASSPTPQGLRGYTF. Drawing the rest from reference TRBV18 and TRBJ1-2, the complete variable domain is NAGVMQNPRHLVRRRGQEARLRCSPMKGHSHVYWYRQLPEEGLKFMVYLQKENIIDESGMPKERFSAEFPKEGPSILRIQQVVRGDSAAYFCASSPTPQGLRGYTFGSGTRLTVV.

Notes on this clone: This sample includes further DNA sequences coding for the same CDR3. The chain joins TRBV28 to TRBJ2-7; 11 bases map to TRBD1. The V segment lost 6 bases and the J segment 7 bases; nucleotides outside the gene matches: 8. This CDR3 has 14 amino acids. Looked up from germline, CDR1 is MDHEN and CDR2 is SYDVKM. The CDR3 reads CASSTGQGAFEQYF. The CDR3 DNA reads as TGTGCCAGCAGCACTGGACAGGGGGCCTTTGAGCAGTACTTC.

This clone was observed a single time. This sequence joins TRBV3-1 (or the pseudogene TRBV3-2) and TRBJ2-7, with TRBD1 matching 9 bases. Trimming cost V 0 bases and J 5 bases; bases outside gene matches: 8. Germline-derived CDR1 and CDR2 are LGHDT and YNNKEL (reference sequence). This CDR3 spans 16 amino acids. DNA of the CDR3: TGTGCCAGCAGCCAAGATTGGGGGACAGGGTCCCACGAGCAGTACTTC. It yields the protein CASSQDWGTGSHEQYF.

V gene TRBV15 combines with J gene TRBJ1-4; maybe TRBD1 (5 bases). From germline, CDR1 is LNHNV and CDR2 YYDKDF (reference sequence). The CDR3 totals 17 residues. With 0 bases removed from V and 4 bases from J, the gap between germline ends came to 15 bases. The CDR3 protein is CATSRDLGHLLNEKLFF. The CDR3 nucleotides read TGTGCCACCAGCAGAGATCTAGGACACCTGCTTAATGAAAAACTGTTTTTT.

The gene calls are TRBV9 and TRBJ2-5; D is possibly TRBD1 (6 bases). Trimming pared 0 bases from V and 7 bases from J, leaving 13 bases between. This CDR3 comprises 14 residues. Germline loops: CDR1 SGDLS, CDR2 YYNGEE. CDR3 bases: TGTGCCAGCAGCGTAGAGGGGGAGAGTGGGACCCAGTACTTC. Encoded protein: CASSVEGESGTQYF. Based on the CDR3 plus reference TRBV9 and TRBJ2-5, the full variable domain is DSGVTQTPKHLITATGQRVTLRCSPRSGDLSVYWYQQSLDQGLQFLIQYYNGEERAKGNILERFSAQQFPDLHSELNLSSLELGDSALYFCASSVEGESGTQYFGPGTRLLVL.

This clone has a single count. The chain is built from TRBV5-1 and TRBJ2-3, with 12 bases fitting TRBD2. CDR1 and CDR2 from the germline V gene are SGHRS and YFSETQ. The CDR3 length is 16 residues. Germline trimming cut 4 bases from V and 1 base from J; bases unmatched to any gene: 4. The CDR3 DNA reads TGCGCCAGCAGCCCCAGGACTAGCGGGGGCACAGATACGCAGTATTTT. As protein: CASSPRTSGGTDTQYF.

The chain links TRBV5-1 to TRBJ2-7; possibly TRBD1 for D (6 bases). The CDR3 extends over 16 amino acids. Per germline, CDR1 SGHRS and CDR2 YFSETQ. Trimming pared 1 base from V and 4 bases from J, leaving 18 bases between. The CDR3 spells CASSLPLTGRAYEQYF. Here the CDR3 DNA reads TGCGCCAGCAGCTTGCCGCTAACAGGGAGAGCTTACGAGCAGTACTTC. Looking up the rest from reference TRBV5-1 and TRBJ2-7 gives the full variable domain: KAGVTQTPRYLIKTRGQQVTLSCSPISGHRSVSWYQQTPGQGLQFLFEYFSETQRNKGNFPGRFSGRQFSNSRSEMNVSTLELGDSALYLCASSLPLTGRAYEQYFGPGTRLTVT.

The chain has TRBV5-4 and TRBJ2-3; 8 bases are shared with TRBD2. Germline CDR1 SGHNT, CDR2 YYREEE (reference sequence). V was pared by 0 bases and J by 2 bases, with 11 bases of the junction left unmatched. The CDR3 length is 18 residues. The CDR3 DNA is TGTGCCAGCAGCTTGGCGAGGGGCGGCGGGGGGCCCACAGATACGCAGTATTTT. Amino acid sequence: CASSLARGGGGPTDTQYF.

The gene calls are TRBV7-2 and TRBJ1-1, with 7 positions matching TRBD1. Germline CDR1 reads SGHTA; CDR2 reads FQGNSA. This CDR3 is built from 13 residues. The J segment lost 7 bases and the V segment lost 5 bases, leaving 7 bases of the junction unmatched. In nucleotides, the CDR3 is TGTGCCAGCAGCCTCGCCAGGGGGTTTGAAGCTTTCTTT. This translates into CASSLARGFEAFF. Combining the CDR3 with reference TRBV7-2 and TRBJ1-1 gives the whole variable domain GAGVSQSPSNKVTEKGKDVELRCDPISGHTALYWYRQSLGQGLEFLIYFQGNSAPDKSGLPSDRFSAERTGGSVSTLTIQRTQQEDSAVYLCASSLARGFEAFFGQGTRLTVV.

This clone was counted a few times. This chain joins TRBV25-1 and TRBJ1-1; the D is unclear. The V gene lost 3 bases and the J gene lost 1 base, with 12 bases spanning the gap. The CDR3 totals 15 residues. Per germline, CDR1 MGHDK and CDR2 SYGVNS. In nucleotides, the CDR3 is TGTGCCAGCAGTGAGTTCGGGGAGGGGAACACTGAAGCTTTCTTT. Translated: CASSEFGEGNTEAFF.

The V gene is TRBV2, the J gene TRBJ2-2, with D tentatively TRBD1 (5 bases). Per germline, CDR1 SNHLY and CDR2 FYNNEI. This CDR3 spans 15 amino acids. The V and J ends lost 5 bases and 2 bases respectively, with 12 bases between them. CDR3: CASSLNGHNTGELFF. DNA of the CDR3: TGTGCCAGCAGTTTAAACGGACACAACACCGGGGAGCTGTTTTTT.

The chain links TRBV2 to TRBJ1-1; possible D gene TRBD1, 6 bases. The ends were cut back, 6 bases at V and 0 bases at J, with 14 bases in the middle. Germline CDR1 and CDR2: SNHLY and FYNNEI. This CDR3 is built from 15 residues. CDR3 residues: CASRAGQSLNTEAFF. CDR3 DNA: TGTGCCAGCAGGGCAGGACAGAGTTTGAACACTGAAGCTTTCTTT.